This T cell receptor (beta chain) was profiled in a study of T cells after yellow fever vaccination. This clonotype was seen many times. Each CDR3 protein gets one entry after TCRdb re-called the 5' RACE reads with MiXCR. This sample yields roughly 300,000 distinct CDR3 sequences, of which 7% to 9% are seen a single time; 15% to 20% belongs to the top ten. The CDR3 is 15 residues long. V trimming: 2 bases; J trimming: 5 bases; junction bases outside the gene matches: 4. The germline gives CDR1 SGHDN, CDR2 FVKESK. Sequenced here: PBMCs, sampled more than 40 days after the first yellow fever vaccination. This clonotype originated in a young man who received the YFV17D yellow fever vaccine. The rearrangement uses TRBV14 and TRBJ2-5, with TRBD2 matching over 11 bases. The CDR3 loop is CASSQLLAGVETQYF. CDR3 nucleotide sequence: TGTGCCAGCAGCCAACTACTAGCGGGGGTTGAGACCCAGTACTTC.